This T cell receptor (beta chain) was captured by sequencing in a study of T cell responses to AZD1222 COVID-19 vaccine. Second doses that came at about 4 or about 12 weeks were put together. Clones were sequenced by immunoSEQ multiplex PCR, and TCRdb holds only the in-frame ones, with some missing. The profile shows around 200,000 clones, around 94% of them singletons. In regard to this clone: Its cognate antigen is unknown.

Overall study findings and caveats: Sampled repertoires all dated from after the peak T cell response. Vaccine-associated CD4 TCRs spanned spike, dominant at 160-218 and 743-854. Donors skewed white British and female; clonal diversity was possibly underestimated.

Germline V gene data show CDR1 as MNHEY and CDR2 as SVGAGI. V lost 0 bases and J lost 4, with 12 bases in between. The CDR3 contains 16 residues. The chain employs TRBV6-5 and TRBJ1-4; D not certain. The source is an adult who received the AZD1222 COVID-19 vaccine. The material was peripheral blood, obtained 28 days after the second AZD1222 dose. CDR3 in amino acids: CASSYSRGDFNEKLFF. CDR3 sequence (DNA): TGTGCCAGCAGTTACTCACGTGGGGATTTTAATGAAAAACTGTTTTTT.